This T cell receptor (beta chain) was captured in a study of cytomegalovirus exposure and HLA in healthy donors. Notes on this clone: What it binds is unknown.

Study conclusions and caveats: In the 120 or so validation repertoires, just under 95% of cluster scores exceeded 0, per a later analysis.

Clones were sequenced by immunoSEQ multiplex PCR, and TCRdb holds only the in-frame ones, with some missing. The sample has about 220,000 clones, 80% to 95% seen once. The CDR3 length is 14 residues. Germline loops: CDR1 SGDLS, CDR2 YYNGEE. Trimming took off 2 bases at V and 5 bases at J, with 13 bases between the two ends. This TCR was sampled from a woman between 18 and 30 years old in good health and CMV-seronegative. Sample: PBMCs. J is TRBJ1-1 and V is TRBV9, with D possibly TRBD1 on 5 matching bases. CDR3 residues: CASSVGGVGTEAFF. DNA of the CDR3: TGTGCCAGCAGCGTCGGAGGGGTTGGAACTGAAGCTTTCTTT.